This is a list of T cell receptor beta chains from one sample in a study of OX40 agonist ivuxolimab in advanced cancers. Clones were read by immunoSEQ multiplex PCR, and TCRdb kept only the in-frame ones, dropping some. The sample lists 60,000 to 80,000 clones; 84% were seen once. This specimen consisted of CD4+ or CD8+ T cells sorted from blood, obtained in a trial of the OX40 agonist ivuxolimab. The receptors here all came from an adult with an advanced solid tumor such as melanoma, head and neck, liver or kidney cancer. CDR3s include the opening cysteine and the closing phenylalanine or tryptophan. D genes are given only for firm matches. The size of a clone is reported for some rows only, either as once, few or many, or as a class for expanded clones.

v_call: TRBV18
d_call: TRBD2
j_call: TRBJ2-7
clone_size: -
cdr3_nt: TGTGCCAGCTCACCGGCTCTTCTCGCGGGAGGAAACGAGCAGTACTTC
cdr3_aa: CASSPALLAGGNEQYF

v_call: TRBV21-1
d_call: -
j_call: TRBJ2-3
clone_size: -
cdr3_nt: TGTGCCAGCAGCCCCCCCTACCCAGATCCCACAGATACGCAGTATTTT
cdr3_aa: CASSPPYPDPTDTQYF

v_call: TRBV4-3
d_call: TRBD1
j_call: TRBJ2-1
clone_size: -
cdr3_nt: TGCGCCAGCAGCCAAGAGGGACAGGGGAGGAATGAGCAGTTCTTC
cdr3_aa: CASSQEGQGRNEQFF

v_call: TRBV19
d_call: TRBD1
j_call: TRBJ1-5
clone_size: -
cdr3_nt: TGTGCCAGTAGCGGGACAGGGGGCGTCGGGCAGCCCCAGCATTTT
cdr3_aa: CASSGTGGVGQPQHF

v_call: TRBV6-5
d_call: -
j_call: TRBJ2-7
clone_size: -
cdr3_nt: TGTCCCCTCATTCAGGGACCCAGAAGTGAGCAGTACTTC
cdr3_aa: CPLIQGPRSEQYF

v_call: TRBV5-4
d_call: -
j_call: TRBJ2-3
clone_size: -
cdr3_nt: TGTGCCAGCAGCTTGAACGCAGATACGCAGTATTTT
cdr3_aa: CASSLNADTQYF

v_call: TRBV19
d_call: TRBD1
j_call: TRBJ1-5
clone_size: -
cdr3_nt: TGTGCCAGTAGTATTTTGGACAGGGCCAATCAGCCCCAGCATTTT
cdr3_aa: CASSILDRANQPQHF

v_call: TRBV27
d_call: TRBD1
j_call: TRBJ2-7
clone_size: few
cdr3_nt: TGTGCCAGCAGTTTTGTAGGGACAGGGGACTACGAGCAGTACTTC
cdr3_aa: CASSFVGTGDYEQYF

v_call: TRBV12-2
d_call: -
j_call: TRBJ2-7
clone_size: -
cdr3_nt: TGTGCAAGTCGCTTCCTAGACCGGGGTGAACCAACGAAAATTAGGGTCGAGCAGTACTTC
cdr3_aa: CASRFLDRGEPTKIRVEQYF

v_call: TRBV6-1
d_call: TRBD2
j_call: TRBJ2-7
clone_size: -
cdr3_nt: TGTGCCAGCTGTGAAAGTAGCGGGATGGTCTACGAGCAGTACTTC
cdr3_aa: CASCESSGMVYEQYF

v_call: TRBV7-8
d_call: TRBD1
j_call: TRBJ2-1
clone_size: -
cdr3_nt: TGTGCCAGCAGCTTAGGGGACAGGATTTCGGATGAGCAGTTCTTC
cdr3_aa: CASSLGDRISDEQFF

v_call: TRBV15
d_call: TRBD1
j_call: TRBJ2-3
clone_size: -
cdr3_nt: TGTGCCACCAGCACGCAAGGGGGCTCGAACACAGATACGCAGTATTTT
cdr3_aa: CATSTQGGSNTDTQYF

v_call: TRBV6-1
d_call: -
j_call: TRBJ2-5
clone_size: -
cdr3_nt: TGTGCCAGCAGTGACTACGGAGGCGTAGAGACCCAGTACTTC
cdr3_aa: CASSDYGGVETQYF

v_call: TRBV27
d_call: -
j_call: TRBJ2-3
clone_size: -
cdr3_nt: TGTGCCAGCAGCATAGGGGCCGGGGCCTGGAGGCCAACAGATACGCAGTATTTT
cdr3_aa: CASSIGAGAWRPTDTQYF

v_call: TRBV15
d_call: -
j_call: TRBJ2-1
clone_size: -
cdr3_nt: TGTGCCACCAGCAGAGGAATAGCGGACGGCTCCTACAATGAGCAGTTCTTC
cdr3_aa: CATSRGIADGSYNEQFF

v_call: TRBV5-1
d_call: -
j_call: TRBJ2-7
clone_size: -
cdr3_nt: TGCGCCAGCAGCAGGTCCGGTAAATTTAACGACGAGCAGTACTTC
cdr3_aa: CASSRSGKFNDEQYF

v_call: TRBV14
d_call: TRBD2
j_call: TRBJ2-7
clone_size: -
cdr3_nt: TGTGCCAGCAGCCAAGGCCCAGGGAGGGTCTACGAGCAGTACTTC
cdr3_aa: CASSQGPGRVYEQYF

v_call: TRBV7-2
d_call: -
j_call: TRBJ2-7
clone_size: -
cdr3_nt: TGTGCCAGCAGCTTATTCCCCTGGGAGCAGTACTTC
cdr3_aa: CASSLFPWEQYF

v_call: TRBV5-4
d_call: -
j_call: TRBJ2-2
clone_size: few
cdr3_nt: TGTGCCAGCAGCCTGCAGGGAGGTGTAAACACCGGGGAGCTGTTTTTT
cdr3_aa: CASSLQGGVNTGELFF

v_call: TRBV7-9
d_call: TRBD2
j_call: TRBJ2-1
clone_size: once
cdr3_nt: TGTGCCGCCCTGGATAGCGGGAGTGGATATGAGCAGTTCTTC
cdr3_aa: CAALDSGSGYEQFF

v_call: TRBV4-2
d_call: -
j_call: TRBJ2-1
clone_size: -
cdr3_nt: TGTGCCAGCAGCCCCAGGGAAGATGAGCAGTTCTTC
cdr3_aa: CASSPREDEQFF

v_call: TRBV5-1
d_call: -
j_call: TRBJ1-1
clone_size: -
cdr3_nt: TGCGCCAGCAGCTTGGGACAGTACACTGAAGCTTTCTTT
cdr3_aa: CASSLGQYTEAFF

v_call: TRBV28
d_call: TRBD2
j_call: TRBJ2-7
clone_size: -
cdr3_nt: TGTGCCAGCTCTAGCGGGAATCCCTACGAGCAGTACTTC
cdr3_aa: CASSSGNPYEQYF